A single sample gave rise to the 2 T cell receptor beta chains below, sequenced in a study of response to subunit inactivated influenza vaccine. TCRdb re-called the RT-PCR reads with MiXCR, one entry per CDR3 protein. Of about 540,000 distinct CDR3 sequences in the sample, around a quarter were seen once. The sample was also reused in another study, on T cells expressing NK-cell markers. That publication notes: Template switching by 5'RACE with UMIs generated the TCR beta cDNA.

Sequenced here: CD4+ T cells sorted from PBMCs, sampled roughly 13 days after vaccination. These receptors originate from a man over 45 who received an inactivated influenza vaccine.

There are a few counts of this clonotype. This sequence joins TRBV30 and TRBJ1-2, with 7 bases aligning to TRBD1. The junction had 5 bases not matched to a gene; V was cut back by 1 base and J by 3 bases. Germline lookup yields CDR1 GTSNPN and CDR2 SVGIG (reference sequence). The CDR3 length is 14 residues. CDR3: CAWSATGHHYGYTF. In nucleotides, the CDR3 is TGTGCCTGGAGTGCGACAGGGCATCACTATGGCTACACCTTC.

This clonotype occurred a few times. The V call is TRBV5-6, the J call TRBJ1-1, with 7 bases aligning to TRBD1. J gave up 3 bases and V 2 bases, and 7 bases lay outside the gene matches. CDR1 is SGHDT, CDR2 YYEEEE, per germline. This CDR3 is built from 15 residues. CDR3 residues: CASSFSPGQHTEAFF. In nucleotides, the CDR3 is TGTGCCAGCAGCTTTTCACCGGGACAGCACACTGAAGCTTTCTTT. Based on the CDR3 plus reference TRBV5-6 and TRBJ1-1, the full variable domain is DAGVTQSPTHLIKTRGQQVTLRCSPKSGHDTVSWYQQALGQGPQFIFQYYEEEERQRGNFPDRFSGHQFPNYSSELNVNALLLGDSALYLCASSFSPGQHTEAFFGQGTRLTVV.